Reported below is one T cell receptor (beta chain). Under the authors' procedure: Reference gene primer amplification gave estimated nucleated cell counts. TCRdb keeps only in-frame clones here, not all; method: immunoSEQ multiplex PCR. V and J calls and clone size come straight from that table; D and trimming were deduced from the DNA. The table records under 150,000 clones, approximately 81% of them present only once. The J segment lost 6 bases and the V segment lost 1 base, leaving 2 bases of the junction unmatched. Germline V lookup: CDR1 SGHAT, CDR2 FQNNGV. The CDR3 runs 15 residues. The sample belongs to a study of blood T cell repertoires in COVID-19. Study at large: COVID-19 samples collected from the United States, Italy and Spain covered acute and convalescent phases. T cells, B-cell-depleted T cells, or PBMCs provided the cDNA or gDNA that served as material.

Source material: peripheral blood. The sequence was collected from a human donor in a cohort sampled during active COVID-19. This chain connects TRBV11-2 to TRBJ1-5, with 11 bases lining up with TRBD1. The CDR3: CASSLGTGGFQPQHF. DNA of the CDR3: TGTGCCAGCAGCTTAGGGACAGGGGGCTTTCAGCCCCAGCATTTT.